A selection of T cell receptor beta chains follows, all from one sample in a study of T cells in Graves' hyperthyroidism and ophthalmopathy. MiXCR, applied by TCRdb to the multiplex PCR reads, yields one record per CDR3 protein. The sample has a few hundred thousand distinct CDR3 sequences, about 16% seen once; the top ten hold 25% to 35%. Source material: blood. The receptors derive from a woman aged 25 to 45 with Graves' ophthalmopathy. Each CDR3 is given with its conserved first and last residue.

j_call v_call cdr3_aa
TRBJ2-1 TRBV2 CASRRAGDSYNEQFF
TRBJ2-1 TRBV6-4 CASTTRLAYGYNEQFF
TRBJ1-1 TRBV6-1 CASSEWGGAFF
TRBJ2-2 TRBV20-1 CSARPGASGRGGELFF
TRBJ2-1 TRBV9 CASSVDPSGRAYNEQFF
TRBJ2-5 TRBV2 CASREVSETQYF
TRBJ1-5 TRBV20-1 CSARDRQGPIPQHF
TRBJ1-6 TRBV6-1 CASSTRSWGSKSPLHF
TRBJ2-7 TRBV28 CASSSARGSFSYEQYF
TRBJ2-7 TRBV6-2/TRBV6-3 CASSDPMGSYEQYF
TRBJ2-2 TRBV29-1 CSVASGNTGELFF
TRBJ1-5 TRBV18 CASSRQGAGEPQHF
TRBJ1-2 TRBV28 CASSISEMDGYTF
TRBJ2-5 TRBV20-1 CSASPPLNRENQETQYF
TRBJ2-3 TRBV7-2 CASSLALAGEGRTDMQYF
TRBJ2-7 TRBV30 CAWSDVKYEQYF
TRBJ2-7 TRBV30 CAWSVRSDRGYEQYF
TRBJ2-5 TRBV5-6 CASSLKWLGQGTQYF
TRBJ2-7 TRBV5-4 CASSLYRGAGEEQYF
TRBJ2-2 TRBV5-4 CASSSGDNTGELFF
TRBJ2-3 TRBV7-9 CASRWRGKEKDTQYF
TRBJ1-1 TRBV6-5 CASSYKQNTEAFF
TRBJ2-7 TRBV5-1 CASRVEGVYGSPEQYF
TRBJ2-3 TRBV3-1 CASSQDRRESKDTQYF
TRBJ2-7 TRBV20-1 CSASFRREGGEQYF
TRBJ2-5 TRBV19 CASSIRTGQFQETQYF
TRBJ2-7 TRBV27 CASRSQGAREQYF
TRBJ2-5 TRBV7-3 CANSRRSEETQYF
TRBJ2-4 TRBV12-3/TRBV12-4 CASSFWGTGTKNIQYF
TRBJ1-5 TRBV2 CASSGDRSQPQHF
TRBJ2-5 TRBV25-1 CASSERGGWETQYF
TRBJ2-1 TRBV11-2 CASSLDNPFSYNEQFF
TRBJ1-5 TRBV5-6 CASSLSGNQPQHF
TRBJ2-3 TRBV14 CASSQDMGMSPADTQYF
TRBJ2-7 TRBV6-2/TRBV6-3 CASSYRSTYEQYF
TRBJ1-1 TRBV30 CAWTDRVLRPEAFF
TRBJ2-2 TRBV28 CASRAGTYTTGELFF
TRBJ2-2 TRBV29-1 CSAGESSNTGELFF
TRBJ1-4 TRBV28 CASTFYRLDRNNEKLFF
TRBJ2-5 TRBV29-1 CSGGTGDVGGAQYF
TRBJ2-1 TRBV4-1 CASSQVGASGSPNEQFF